This T cell receptor (beta chain) stems from a study of blood T cell repertoires in COVID-19. J lost 0 bases, V lost 6 bases, and 3 bases had no gene match. The germline gives CDR1 MDHEN, CDR2 SYDVKM. The CDR3 totals 15 residues. Using immunoSEQ multiplex PCR, the repertoire was profiled, and TCRdb retains in-frame clones only, with some absent. This sample yields approximately 280,000 clones, of which around 90% are seen a single time; about 6% belongs to the top ten. This TCR came from a woman aged 40 to 55 who had recovered from COVID-19. The specimen was PBMCs or T cells enriched from blood (not recorded which). V usage is TRBV28 and J usage is TRBJ1-4; 8 bases align to TRBD1. CDR3 amino acids: CASSSGGTTNEKLFF. The CDR3 coding sequence is TGTGCCAGCAGCTCAGGGGGCACAACTAATGAAAAACTGTTTTTT.